This T cell receptor (beta chain) was profiled in a study of T-cell reconstitution after alpha-beta-depleted transplantation in children. Looked up from germline, CDR1 is SGHVS and CDR2 is FNYEAQ. Losses at the gene ends were 7 bases for V and 8 bases for J; bases not matched to a gene: 10. CDR3 length equals 14 residues. This clonotype was detected ten times or more. Unique molecular identifiers were built into the TCRbeta library. From the PCR reads, TCRdb called clonotypes with MiXCR, one entry per CDR3 protein. This table holds approximately 240,000 distinct CDR3 sequences, more than 7.5% found once.

This receptor was obtained from a human donor who donated a stem cell graft to a child with SCID. The genes are TRBV7-6 and TRBJ2-1, with 8 bases identical to TRBD1. Here the sequenced sample was PBMCs from the stem cell graft donor, taken from the stem cell graft. CDR3 protein: CASTRQGMQDEQFF. The CDR3 DNA is TGTGCCAGCACAAGACAGGGGATGCAGGATGAGCAGTTCTTC.